The source of this TCR beta chain is a study of T-cell memory formation after mild COVID-19. Study-wide results and caveats: Cross-reactive memory seemingly joined, as some responding clones were found in pre-infection memory.

The CDR3 has 15 residues. Trimming left V 2 bases short and J 8 bases short, with 14 bases between. Germline loops: CDR1 SGDLS, CDR2 YYNGEE. Researchers used 5'RACE with constant-segment primers to make TCR alpha and TCR beta cDNA libraries that carry sample barcodes and UMIs. TCRdb re-analysed the 5' RACE reads in MiXCR, keeping a single row per CDR3 protein. The sample has roughly 250,000 distinct CDR3 sequences, about 17% seen once. A word on this clonotype: Its antigen is as yet unknown.

The rearrangement uses TRBV9 and TRBJ1-6; TRBD1 might be the D (5 bases). The specimen was PBMCs or a T cell subset sorted from them (not recorded which). The TCR was taken from a man between 18 and 35 years old who had mild COVID-19 (a few samples of this study predate the infection). Cell type and time point are not known. The CDR3: CASSVGHSGDSPLHF. The CDR3 bases are TGTGCCAGCAGCGTCGGACACTCAGGCGATTCACCCCTCCACTTT.